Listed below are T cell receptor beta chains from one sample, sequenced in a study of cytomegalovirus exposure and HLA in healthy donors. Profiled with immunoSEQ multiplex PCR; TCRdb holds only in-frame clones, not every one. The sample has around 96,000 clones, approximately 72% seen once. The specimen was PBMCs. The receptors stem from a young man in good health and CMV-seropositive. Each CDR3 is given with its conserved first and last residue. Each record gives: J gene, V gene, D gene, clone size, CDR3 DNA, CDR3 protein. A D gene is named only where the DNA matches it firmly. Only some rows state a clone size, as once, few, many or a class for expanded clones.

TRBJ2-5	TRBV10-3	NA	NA	TGTGCCATCAGTGAGTCCAAAACCCAGTACTTC	CAISESKTQYF
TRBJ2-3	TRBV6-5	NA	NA	TGTGCCAGCAGGTCGGCAGGGGGCACAGATACGCAGTATTTT	CASRSAGGTDTQYF
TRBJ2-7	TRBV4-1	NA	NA	TGCGCCAGCAGCCATCCCGGGTCACTTTACGAGCAGTACTTC	CASSHPGSLYEQYF
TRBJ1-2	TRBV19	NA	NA	TGTGCCAGTAGTTCACCGACAGACACTATTGGCTACACCTTC	CASSSPTDTIGYTF
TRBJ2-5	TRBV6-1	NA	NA	TGTGCCAGCAGCCCCAGGGTGGGGAAAGAGACCCAGTACTTC	CASSPRVGKETQYF
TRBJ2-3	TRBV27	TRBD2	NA	TGTGCCAGCAGTTCCCCACGGGCTAGCGGGGGCTCTAGCACAGATACGCAGTATTTT	CASSSPRASGGSSTDTQYF
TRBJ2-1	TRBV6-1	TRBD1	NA	TGTGCCAGCAGGACCGGGACAGGAGTTACCAATGAGCAGTTCTTC	CASRTGTGVTNEQFF
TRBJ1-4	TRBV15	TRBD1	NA	TGTGCCACCAGCAGAGATCGCGGACAGGTGACGGCAACTAATGAAAAACTGTTTTTT	CATSRDRGQVTATNEKLFF
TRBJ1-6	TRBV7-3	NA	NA	TGTGCCAGCAGCTTGACGGGGAATTATAATTCACCCCTCCACTTT	CASSLTGNYNSPLHF
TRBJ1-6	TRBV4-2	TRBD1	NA	TGTGCCACCACCGGGACAGGGGAGAATTCACCCCTCCACTTT	CATTGTGENSPLHF
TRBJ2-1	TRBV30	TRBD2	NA	TGTGCCTGGAGGGCCGGGACTAGCGGTCACAATGAGCAGTTCTTC	CAWRAGTSGHNEQFF
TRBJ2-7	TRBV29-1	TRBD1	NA	TGCAGCGTTGATGGGACAGGGGAAGGGAACTACGAGCAGTACTTC	CSVDGTGEGNYEQYF
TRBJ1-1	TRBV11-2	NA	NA	TGTGCCAGCAGCTTAGACCGTTATGAAGCTTTCTTT	CASSLDRYEAFF
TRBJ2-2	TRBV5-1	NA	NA	TGCGCCAGCAGCTTGACTACAGGGAACACCGGGGAGCTGTTTTTT	CASSLTTGNTGELFF
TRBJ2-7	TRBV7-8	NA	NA	TGTGCCAGCAGCCGGGGAATAGGCCACGAGCAGTACTTC	CASSRGIGHEQYF
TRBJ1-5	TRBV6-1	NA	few	TGTGCCAGCAGTGCCTCACGGTGGGGGCTCCCTCAGCCCCAGCATTTT	CASSASRWGLPQPQHF
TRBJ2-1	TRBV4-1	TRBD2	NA	TGCGCCAGCAGCCAAGTAGCCTGGACTAGAGTCTACAATGAGCAGTTCTTC	CASSQVAWTRVYNEQFF
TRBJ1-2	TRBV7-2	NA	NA	TGTGCCAGCAGCTTACAGGGATCGTACGGCTACACCTTC	CASSLQGSYGYTF
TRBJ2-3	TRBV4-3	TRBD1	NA	TGCGCCAGCAGCCATGGGACAGGGAGGGCAGATACGCAGTATTTT	CASSHGTGRADTQYF
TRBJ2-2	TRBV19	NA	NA	TGTGCCAGTAGTACCTGGACAGTAAGAACCGGGGAGCTGTTTTTT	CASSTWTVRTGELFF
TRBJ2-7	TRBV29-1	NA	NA	TGCAGCGTCCGAACCGGGTTTTTAACCCCCTACGAGCAGTACTTC	CSVRTGFLTPYEQYF
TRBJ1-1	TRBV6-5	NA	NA	TGTGCCAGCAGTTACTCTGTGGGGGGGGCCACTGAAGCTTTCTTT	CASSYSVGGATEAFF
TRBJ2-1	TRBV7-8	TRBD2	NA	TGTGCCAGCAGCCCGTCTGCGGGGGGGGCCTACAATGAGCAGTTCTTC	CASSPSAGGAYNEQFF
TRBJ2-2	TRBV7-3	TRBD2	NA	TGTGCCAGCAGGTCCGACGGGGGGGTCGGGGAGCTGTTTTTT	CASRSDGGVGELFF
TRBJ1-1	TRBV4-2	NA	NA	TGTGCCAGCAGCCAAGAGTTGGGCAGCTCACTCCAGATGAACACTGAAGCTTTCTTT	CASSQELGSSLQMNTEAFF
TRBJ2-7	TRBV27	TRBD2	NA	TGTGCCAGCAGTTTGTACGGGGGGGCCTACGAGCAGTACTTC	CASSLYGGAYEQYF
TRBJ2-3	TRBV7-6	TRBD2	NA	TGTGCCAGCAGCCTAACTAGCGGGGCCTTCACAGATACGCAGTATTTT	CASSLTSGAFTDTQYF